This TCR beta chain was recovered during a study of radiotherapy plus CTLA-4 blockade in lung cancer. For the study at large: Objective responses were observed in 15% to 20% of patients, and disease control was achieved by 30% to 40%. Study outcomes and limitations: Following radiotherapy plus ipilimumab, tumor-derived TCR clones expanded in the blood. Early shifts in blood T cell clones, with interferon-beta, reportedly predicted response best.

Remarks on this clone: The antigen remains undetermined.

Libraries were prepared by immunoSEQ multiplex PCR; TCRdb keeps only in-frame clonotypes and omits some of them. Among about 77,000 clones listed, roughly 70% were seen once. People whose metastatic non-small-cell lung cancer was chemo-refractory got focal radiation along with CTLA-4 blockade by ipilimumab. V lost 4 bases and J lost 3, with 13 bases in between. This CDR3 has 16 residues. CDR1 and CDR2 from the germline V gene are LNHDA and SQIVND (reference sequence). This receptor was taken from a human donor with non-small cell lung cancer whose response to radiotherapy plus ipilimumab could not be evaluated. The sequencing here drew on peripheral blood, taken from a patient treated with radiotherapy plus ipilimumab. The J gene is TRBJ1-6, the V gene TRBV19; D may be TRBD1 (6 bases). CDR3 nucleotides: TGTGCCAGTAGTAGGGGACACGAAAGCTATAATTCACCCCTCCACTTT. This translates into CASSRGHESYNSPLHF.